The 14 T cell receptor beta chains presented below share a single source sample, sequenced in a study of cytomegalovirus exposure and HLA in healthy donors. Sequenced by immunoSEQ multiplex PCR; TCRdb stores in-frame clones only, minus some. The sample contains 100,000 to 120,000 clones, about nine tenths of which appear only once. What was sequenced was PBMCs. These receptors were collected from a woman aged 18-29 years in good health and CMV-seronegative.

The rearrangement links TRBV27 to TRBJ2-7; TRBD1 agrees at 7 bases. J was trimmed by 2 bases and V by 5 bases; bases with no gene match: 9. Germline-derived CDR1 and CDR2 are MNHEY and SMNVEV (reference sequence). This CDR3 region has 15 residues. The CDR3 is CASSPAGTDPYEQYF. In DNA form, the CDR3 reads TGTGCCAGCAGTCCCGCCGGGACAGACCCCTACGAGCAGTACTTC.

This chain links TRBV11-2 with TRBJ1-2; a possible D gene is TRBD1 (6 bases). V was clipped by 5 bases and J by 8 bases, with 18 bases between them. The CDR3 loop spans 14 amino acids. Germline CDR1 SGHAT, CDR2 FQNNGV. CDR3 protein: CASSPLQGRNGYTF. CDR3 bases: TGTGCCAGCAGCCCCCTACAGGGACGAAACGGCTACACCTTC.

This clone turned up a few times. This rearrangement joins TRBV4-1 to TRBJ1-3, with D unclear. The CDR3 contains 16 residues. V lost 4 bases and J 0 bases, leaving 13 bases between the germline ends. The germline V gene encodes CDR1 MGHRA and CDR2 YSYEKL. The CDR3 nucleotides read TGCGCCAGCAGCCGAGTCTTGCCCTCCTCTGGAAACACCATATATTTT. This translates into CASSRVLPSSGNTIYF.

V is TRBV27 and J is TRBJ2-7; TRBD1 is a possible D gene (5 bases). With 7 bases removed from V and 0 bases from J, the gap between germline ends came to 13 bases. The germline CDR1 and CDR2 sequences are MNHEY and SMNVEV (reference sequence). The CDR3 has 14 amino acids. CDR3 DNA sequence: TGTGCCAGCAATAGGGCAGGGCGCTCCTACGAGCAGTACTTC. Translating it yields CASNRAGRSYEQYF.

V usage is TRBV7-9 and J usage is TRBJ1-5; D remains ambiguous. V shed 4 bases and J shed 6 bases, with 16 bases lying between them. CDR3 length: 15 residues. The germline V gene has CDR1 SEHNR and CDR2 FQNEAQ (reference sequence). The CDR3 spells CASSSGPSSGQPQHF. As DNA, the CDR3 is TGTGCCAGCAGCTCCGGACCCTCGAGCGGTCAGCCCCAGCATTTT. The whole variable domain, remainder taken from reference TRBV7-9 and TRBJ1-5, is DTGVSQNPRHKITKRGQNVTFRCDPISEHNRLYWYRQTLGQGPEFLTYFQNEAQLEKSRLLSDRFSAERPKGSFSTLEIQRTEQGDSAMYLCASSSGPSSGQPQHFGDGTRLSIL.

The chain recombines TRBV5-6 with TRBJ2-7; unclear D gene. The CDR3 is made up of 11 amino acids. V lost 4 bases to trimming and J lost 7 bases, with 9 bases between them. Germline V gives CDR1 SGHDT, CDR2 YYEEEE. CDR3 coding DNA: TGTGCCAGCAGCCTTCCCGGGGAGCAGTACTTC. Residues: CASSLPGEQYF.

Turning to this clone: One junction end does not reproduce the germline sequence, and a read error may be involved. Here the CDR3 reads CASTLASGHQETQYF. CDR3 DNA: TGCGCCAGCACCTTGGCTAGCGGCCACCAAGAGACCCAGTACTTC. V usage is TRBV5-1 and J usage is TRBJ2-5; 7 bases align to TRBD2. The CDR3 is 15 amino acids. Germline CDR1 reads SGHRS; CDR2 reads YFSETQ.

V and J are TRBV2 and TRBJ1-4; TRBD1 aligns across 7 bases. Trimming cost V 6 bases and J 3 bases; bases outside gene matches: 10. The germline V gene has CDR1 SNHLY and CDR2 FYNNEI. The CDR3 runs to 16 residues. The CDR3 DNA sequence: TGTGCCAGCAGCAACCCTGGGACAGCTTCTAATGAAAAACTGTTTTTT. Protein sequence: CASSNPGTASNEKLFF.

The chain uses TRBV5-5 and TRBJ2-2, with TRBD2 matching over 13 bases. V gave up 4 bases and J gave up 2 bases; unmatched junction bases: 5. Per the germline V gene, CDR1 is SGHKS and CDR2 is YYEKEE (reference sequence). The length of the CDR3 is 17 residues. CDR3 sequence (DNA): TGTGCCAGCAGCACTAGACTAGCGGGGGGCAACACCGGGGAGCTGTTTTTT. This gives the protein CASSTRLAGGNTGELFF.

The chain joins TRBV15 to TRBJ1-5; 12 bases agree with TRBD1. The V gene's germline CDR1 is LNHNV and CDR2 YYDKDF (reference sequence). The CDR3 is made up of 15 amino acids. Germline trimming cut 6 bases from V and 6 bases from J; bases unmatched to any gene: 6. As DNA, the CDR3 is TGTGCCACCAGGTCGGGGACAGGGGGCCGTCAGCCCCAGCATTTT. This translates into CATRSGTGGRQPQHF. Full variable domain (rest looked up from reference TRBV15 and TRBJ1-5): DAMVIQNPRYQVTQFGKPVTLSCSQTLNHNVMYWYQQKSSQAPKLLFHYYDKDFNNEADTPDNFQSRRPNTSFCFLDIRSPGLGDTAMYLCATRSGTGGRQPQHFGDGTRLSIL.

This rearrangement joins TRBV29-1 to TRBJ2-7; 11 nucleotides align to TRBD1. The V gene's germline CDR1 is SQVTM and CDR2 ANQGSEA. With 4 bases clipped from V and 3 bases from J, the junction kept 11 bases outside the gene matches. The CDR3 totals 16 residues. For the CDR3, the DNA is TGCAGCGTTGGGTCAAAAACCGGGACAGGGGGCTACGAGCAGTACTTC. Encoded protein: CSVGSKTGTGGYEQYF.

In DNA form, the CDR3 reads TGTGCCAGCAGCTTAACTAGCGGGAGGAGCGCAGATACGCAGTATTTT. Its protein product is CASSLTSGRSADTQYF. V gene TRBV7-8 combines with J gene TRBJ2-3; 12 nucleotides agree with TRBD2. This CDR3 is built from 16 residues. The V and J ends lost 2 bases and 4 bases, in that order; junction bases with no gene match: 4. Looked up from germline, CDR1 is SGHVS and CDR2 is FQNEAQ.

The chain joins TRBV10-3 to TRBJ1-1; no firm D call. Trimming removed 0 bases at V and 0 bases at J, with 5 bases between. Germline V gives CDR1 ENHRY, CDR2 SYGVKD. This CDR3 contains 14 residues. In nucleotides, the CDR3 is TGTGCCATCAGTGAGTCCGTCTTGAACACTGAAGCTTTCTTT. As protein: CAISESVLNTEAFF.

The rearrangement uses TRBV28 and TRBJ2-2, with 7 bases fitting TRBD1. The CDR3 length is 14 residues. In germline, CDR1 is MDHEN, CDR2 SYDVKM. V lost 5 bases, J lost 4 bases, and 4 bases stayed unmatched. The DNA of the CDR3 is TGTGCCAGCAGTAGGGCAGGGGGCACCGGGGAGCTGTTTTTT. Translated: CASSRAGGTGELFF.